This T cell receptor beta chain was retrieved from a study of blood T cells in healthy people across ages. This clonotype has only a few counts. Trimming stripped 1 base from V and 6 bases from J, with 13 bases between. This CDR3 has 16 residues. Germline loops: CDR1 MNHEY, CDR2 SVGAGI. It was with a sample-barcoded 5' primer and a J-beta primer mix that a second PCR of roughly 7 to 12 cycles was run. TCRdb itself ran the 5' RACE reads through MiXCR, one entry per CDR3 protein. The data show 800,000 to 1,300,000 distinct CDR3 sequences, roughly 24% seen once. The sample was also linked to a second study, of T cells of mothers and their children.

The sequenced sample consisted of blood. The chain combines TRBV6-5 with TRBJ1-6; D not resolved. This TCR derives from a girl aged 2 to 10 in good health. Here the CDR3 reads CASSYYHQAPNSPLHF. CDR3 in DNA: TGTGCCAGCAGTTACTACCACCAGGCGCCTAATTCACCCCTCCACTTT.